The rows below give T cell receptor beta chains drawn from one sample of a study of cytomegalovirus exposure and HLA in healthy donors. Assay used: immunoSEQ multiplex PCR; TCRdb lists only in-frame clones, some missing. The data contain about 130,000 clones, approximately 80% of them seen just once; the ten biggest clones take up approximately 4%. The sample consisted of PBMCs. The receptors derive from a woman between 40 and 55 years old in good health and CMV-seronegative. CDR3s include the opening cysteine and the closing phenylalanine or tryptophan. The order of the fields is V gene, clone size, J gene, D gene, CDR3 protein, CDR3 DNA. The D gene is left open where the match is weak. Expanded clones get a size class; other rows say once, few or many, or leave the size out.

>TRBV9|-|TRBJ1-3|-
CASSIGATGNTIYF
TGTGCCAGCAGCATAGGGGCAACTGGAAACACCATATATTTT
>TRBV7-2|-|TRBJ1-5|TRBD1
CASSQGTGGGQPQHF
TGTGCCAGCAGTCAGGGGACAGGGGGCGGGCAGCCCCAGCATTTT
>TRBV5-6|-|TRBJ2-7|-
CASSLVDSYEQYF
TGTGCCAGCAGCTTGGTGGACAGCTACGAGCAGTACTTC
>TRBV9|-|TRBJ2-7|TRBD1
CASSEGAGSSYEQYF
TGTGCCAGCAGTGAGGGGGCAGGGAGCTCCTACGAGCAGTACTTC
>TRBV19|-|TRBJ1-3|-
CASSRTTTGAGNTIYF
TGTGCCAGTAGTCGTACCACGACAGGAGCTGGAAACACCATATATTTT
>TRBV5-1|once|TRBJ1-2|TRBD1
CASSLDPGTDYGYTF
TGCGCCAGCAGCCTTGATCCCGGGACAGACTATGGCTACACCTTC
>TRBV5-1|-|TRBJ2-1|-
CASSPLVAAYNEQFF
TGCGCCAGCAGCCCCTTAGTAGCGGCCTACAATGAGCAGTTCTTC
>TRBV5-1|-|TRBJ2-7|TRBD1
CASSILGQGLHEQYF
TGCGCCAGCAGCATCCTGGGACAGGGTCTGCACGAGCAGTACTTC
>TRBV5-1|-|TRBJ2-3|TRBD2
CASSLGTSGGDTQYF
TGCGCCAGCAGCTTGGGGACTAGCGGGGGTGATACGCAGTATTTT
>TRBV15|-|TRBJ2-7|TRBD2
CATSREITGTSGSAYEQYF
TGTGCCACCAGCAGGGAAATCACCGGGACTAGCGGAAGCGCCTACGAGCAGTACTTC
>TRBV29-1|-|TRBJ2-3|-
CSVDGGQSTFTQYF
TGCAGCGTTGACGGGGGACAGTCCACATTTACGCAGTATTTT
>TRBV28|few|TRBJ1-1|TRBD1
CASSLLGQGVSEAFF
TGTGCCAGCAGTTTATTAGGACAGGGGGTTTCTGAAGCTTTCTTT
>TRBV4-3|-|TRBJ2-7|TRBD1
CASSQGHGTGAYEQYF
TGCGCCAGCAGCCAGGGACACGGGACAGGGGCCTACGAGCAGTACTTC
>TRBV5-4|-|TRBJ1-3|-
CASSLSTNQNTIYF
TGTGCCAGCAGTCTCTCCACTAATCAGAACACCATATATTTT
>TRBV19|few|TRBJ1-5|TRBD1
CATRVLRTGGSNQPQHF
TGTGCCACCCGTGTGCTTCGGACAGGGGGTAGCAATCAGCCCCAGCATTTT
>TRBV2|once|TRBJ2-5|TRBD2
CASSVELAGGYETQYF
TGTGCCAGCAGCGTCGAACTAGCGGGGGGGTACGAGACCCAGTACTTC
>TRBV7-6|-|TRBJ2-2|TRBD1
CASSFETGRNTGELFF
TGTGCCAGCAGCTTCGAGACAGGGAGGAACACCGGGGAGCTGTTTTTT
>TRBV7-2|-|TRBJ1-2|-
CASTKITGYGGYTF
TGTGCCAGCACTAAGATAACAGGGTATGGTGGCTACACCTTC
>TRBV5-4|-|TRBJ2-1|TRBD2
CASSQGTSGRVHNEQFF
TGTGCCAGCAGCCAAGGGACTAGCGGGAGGGTGCACAATGAGCAGTTCTTC
>TRBV4-1|-|TRBJ2-7|TRBD1
CASSVRDRDYEQYF
TGCGCCAGCAGCGTCCGGGACAGGGACTACGAGCAGTACTTC
>TRBV12-5|once|TRBJ1-2|-
CASGWPAGRHGYTF
TGTGCTAGTGGTTGGCCGGCCGGGAGACATGGCTACACCTTC
>TRBV4-3|-|TRBJ2-7|TRBD1
CASSQEHRGLYEQYF
TGCGCCAGCAGCCAAGAGCACAGGGGGCTCTACGAGCAGTACTTC
>TRBV5-4|-|TRBJ1-2|-
CASSLVGTGYGYTF
TGTGCCAGCAGCTTGGTGGGGACTGGCTATGGCTACACCTTC
>TRBV27|-|TRBJ2-1|TRBD1
CASSPGQGAFNEQFF
TGTGCCAGCAGTCCTGGACAGGGGGCGTTCAATGAGCAGTTCTTC
>TRBV4-1|-|TRBJ2-3|TRBD2
CASSQSSGTDTQYF
TGCGCCAGCAGCCAGTCTAGCGGCACAGATACGCAGTATTTC
>TRBV5-1|-|TRBJ2-7|TRBD2
CASSLRTSGIEQYF
TGCGCCAGCAGCTTAAGAACTAGCGGCATCGAGCAGTACTTC
>TRBV11-2|-|TRBJ1-2|TRBD1
CASSPGQGPWGYTF
TGTGCCAGCAGCCCAGGACAGGGGCCATGGGGCTACACCTTC
>TRBV11-2|-|TRBJ1-1|-
CASSLVPRGGNTEAFF
TGTGCCAGCAGCTTAGTGCCCAGAGGTGGGAACACTGAAGCTTTCTTT
>TRBV5-4|-|TRBJ2-5|-
CASSLQGGQETQYF
TGTGCCAGCAGCTTGCAGGGGGGCCAAGAGACCCAGTACTTC
>TRBV6-6|-|TRBJ1-2|TRBD1
CASSYSSGQGNYGYTF
TGTGCCAGCAGTTACTCCTCTGGACAGGGGAACTATGGCTACACCTTC
>TRBV25-1|few|TRBJ1-1|TRBD1
CASSRQGDEAFF
TGTGCCAGCAGTAGACAGGGGGACGAAGCTTTCTTT
>TRBV19|-|TRBJ1-2|-
CASSQGTYGYTF
TGTGCCAGTAGTCAGGGGACCTATGGCTACACCTTC
>TRBV11-2|-|TRBJ2-5|-
CASRRGDRRFQETQYF
TGTGCCAGCAGGAGGGGGGACAGACGTTTCCAAGAGACCCAGTACTTC
>TRBV5-6|once|TRBJ1-6|TRBD1
CASSSTGDSPLHF
TGTGCCAGCAGTTCGACAGGGGATTCACCCCTCCACTTT
>TRBV2|-|TRBJ1-1|-
CASNKQTMNTEAFF
TGTGCCAGCAACAAACAGACAATGAACACTGAAGCTTTCTTT
>TRBV7-9|once|TRBJ2-7|TRBD1
CSSSLGLGTGDRYEQYF
TGTTCCAGCAGCTTAGGTCTCGGGACAGGGGATAGGTACGAGCAGTACTTC
>TRBV9|-|TRBJ2-7|TRBD1
CASSVGGTENYEQYF
TGTGCCAGCAGCGTAGGGGGGACAGAAAACTACGAGCAGTACTTC
>TRBV4-1|-|TRBJ2-1|TRBD2
CASSPSPGLAGGPPNNEQFF
TGCGCCAGCAGCCCCTCTCCGGGACTAGCGGGAGGCCCCCCCAACAATGAGCAGTTCTTC
>TRBV5-6|-|TRBJ2-1|-
CASSTYRYNEQFF
TGTGCCAGCAGCACTTACCGCTACAATGAGCAGTTCTTC
>TRBV9|-|TRBJ2-1|-
CASSVEWLYNEQFF
TGTGCCAGCAGCGTAGAGTGGCTTTACAATGAGCAGTTCTTC
>TRBV5-1|-|TRBJ1-2|-
CASSFAGSGGYTF
TGCGCCAGCAGCTTTGCGGGCTCGGGGGGCTACACCTTC
>TRBV4-3|-|TRBJ2-7|TRBD1
CASSQEVSGDGTVNSYEQYF
TGCGCCAGCAGCCAAGAAGTATCCGGTGACGGGACAGTGAACTCCTACGAGCAGTACTTC
>TRBV19|-|TRBJ2-7|-
CASKERGTYEQYF
TGTGCCAGTAAGGAACGGGGGACCTACGAGCAGTACTTC
>TRBV2|-|TRBJ2-3|-
CAGETGEATQYF
TGTGCCGGGGAGACGGGAGAAGCTACGCAGTATTTT
>TRBV19|-|TRBJ2-7|-
CASSIAGLPYEQYF
TGTGCCAGTAGTATCGCGGGCTTACCCTACGAGCAGTACTTC
>TRBV5-1|-|TRBJ2-3|TRBD2
CASSLGGSNVDTQYF
TGCGCCAGCAGCTTGGGCGGGAGTAATGTAGATACGCAGTATTTT
>TRBV27|-|TRBJ2-5|TRBD1
CASTGQGEETQYF
TGTGCCAGCACAGGACAGGGTGAAGAGACCCAGTACTTC
>TRBV7-9|-|TRBJ1-1|-
CSSSLAPPQHTEAFF
TGTTCCAGCAGCTTAGCCCCCCCACAGCACACTGAAGCTTTCTTT
>TRBV2|-|TRBJ2-2|-
CASSLPSTYSSTGELFF
TGTGCCAGCAGCCTCCCCTCCACCTACTCAAGCACCGGGGAGCTGTTTTTT
>TRBV11-2|-|TRBJ2-7|TRBD2
CASSLARASGRSF
TGTGCCAGCAGCTTAGCTCGGGCTAGCGGGAGATCCTTC
>TRBV27|-|TRBJ1-1|-
CASSPRTDMNTEAFF
TGTGCCAGCAGTCCTAGGACAGACATGAACACTGAAGCTTTCTTT
>TRBV6-6|-|TRBJ1-1|-
CASSSEGNTEAFF
TGTGCCAGCAGCTCTGAGGGGAACACTGAAGCTTTCTTT
>TRBV6-5|-|TRBJ2-3|TRBD2
CASSWNSGGTPDTQYF
TGTGCCAGCAGTTGGAATAGCGGGGGGACTCCAGATACGCAGTATTTT
>TRBV7-9|-|TRBJ1-2|TRBD1
CASTLDSGTAIYGYTF
TGTGCCAGCACCCTCGATTCCGGGACAGCGATCTATGGCTACACCTTC
>TRBV4-1|-|TRBJ2-7|TRBD1
CASSQAPGGNEQYF
TGCGCCAGCAGCCAAGCGCCAGGGGGCAACGAGCAGTACTTC
>TRBV7-2|-|TRBJ1-5|-
CASSHEGVSDQPQHF
TGTGCCAGCAGCCATGAAGGGGTTTCGGATCAGCCCCAGCATTTT
>TRBV6-5|once|TRBJ1-4|-
CASSYGQVGEKLFF
TGTGCCAGCAGTTACGGGCAAGTAGGAGAAAAACTGTTTTTT
>TRBV4-3|-|TRBJ2-2|TRBD2
CASSQILAGGHTGELFF
TGCGCCAGCAGCCAAATCCTGGCGGGAGGGCACACCGGGGAGCTGTTTTTT
>TRBV4-3|-|TRBJ1-5|-
CASSPGPGGNQPQHF
TGCGCCAGCAGCCCCGGCCCCGGAGGTAATCAGCCCCAGCATTTT
>TRBV28|-|TRBJ1-1|-
CASSFRGGNTEAFF
TGTGCCAGCAGTTTTCGGGGGGGGAACACTGAAGCTTTCTTT